In this sample, the clone carrying this T cell receptor beta chain turned up many times. V was clipped by 7 bases and J by 8 bases, with 9 bases between them. Per the germline V gene, CDR1 is MNHEY and CDR2 is SMNVEV (reference sequence). This CDR3 spans 11 amino acids. Data came from immunoSEQ multiplex PCR; TCRdb stores just in-frame clones and leaves some out. The sample carries approximately 500,000 clones, approximately 87% recorded once. The data derive from a study of blood T cell repertoires in COVID-19. The wider study: Material from acute and convalescent COVID-19 was sourced from the United States, Italy and Spain.

Individuals aged about 18 to 89 years were recruited from 24 US areas. Symptom resolution, clearance, or two negative PCRs marked donors in Cohort 3 as recovered. The chain combines TRBV27 with TRBJ2-1; D remains unclear. The sample was PBMCs or T cells enriched from blood (not recorded which). The TCR sequence derives from a woman in her 40s who had recovered from COVID-19. The CDR3 nucleotides are TGTGCCAGCATGCCAAGCCATGAGCAGTTCTTC. This codes for CASMPSHEQFF.